These 19 T cell receptor beta chains were all obtained from the same sample, sequenced in a study of T-cell memory formation after mild COVID-19. One entry per CDR3 protein results from TCRdb running MiXCR on the 5' RACE reads. The profile shows tens of thousands of distinct CDR3 sequences, 9.5% to 15% of them singletons. The sample taken for sequencing was PBMCs or a T cell subset sorted from them (not recorded which). These receptors were collected from a man aged 18 to 35 who had mild COVID-19 (a few samples of this study predate the infection). Cell type and time point are not known.

The rearrangement joins TRBV11-3 to TRBJ2-3; 13 bases align to TRBD2. The CDR3 sequence is 15 residues long. V lost 5 bases and J lost 5; bases outside the gene matches: 4. From germline, CDR1 is SGHNT and CDR2 YENEEA. DNA of the CDR3: TGTGCCAGCAGCCCGGGACTAGCGGGGTTAGATACGCAGTATTTT. It yields the protein CASSPGLAGLDTQYF. Supplemented by reference TRBV11-3 and TRBJ2-3, the full variable domain reads EAGVVQSPRYKIIEKKQPVAFWCNPISGHNTLYWYLQNLGQGPELLIRYENEEAVDDSQLPKDRFSAERLKGVDSTLKIQPAELGDSAVYLCASSPGLAGLDTQYFGPGTRLTVL.

This chain joins TRBV9 and TRBJ2-1; D is possibly TRBD2 (6 bases). The CDR3 extends over 15 amino acids. Trimming shortened V by 0 bases and J by 4 bases, and 11 bases separated the two germline ends. Germline-derived CDR1 and CDR2 are SGDLS and YYNGEE. Written as DNA, the CDR3 is TGTGCCAGCAGCGTAGAGGGTAGCGGATACAATGAGCAGTTCTTC. Its translation is CASSVEGSGYNEQFF.

The chain is built from TRBV3-1 and TRBJ2-3; D is possibly TRBD1 or TRBD2 (5 bases each). CDR1 is LGHDT, CDR2 YNNKEL, per germline (reference sequence). This CDR3 is 17 amino acids long. Trimming removed 0 bases at V and 4 bases at J, with 17 bases between. The CDR3 bases are TGTGCCAGCAGCCAAGAGGACTGGGGCCTTTGGCCAGATACGCAGTATTTT. This gives the protein CASSQEDWGLWPDTQYF.

The chain has TRBV11-2 and TRBJ2-5; D gene ambiguous. The CDR3 has 15 residues. V gave up 5 bases and J gave up 4 bases, with 17 bases separating them. CDR1 and CDR2 from the germline V gene are SGHAT and FQNNGV. As DNA, the CDR3 is TGTGCCAGCAGCACCTGGACGGAGCCCAGAGAGACCCAGTACTTC. Its translation: CASSTWTEPRETQYF.

This clonotype showed up just a few times. The chain links TRBV12-5 to TRBJ1-1; 9 positions agree with TRBD1. Germline values: CDR1 LGHNT, CDR2 FRNRAP. V gave up 1 base and J gave up 8 bases; unmatched junction bases: 5. CDR3 length: 14 residues. CDR3 nucleotide sequence: TGTGCTAGTGGTTTGGGGACAGGGGTTATGGAAGCTTTCTTT. It translates to CASGLGTGVMEAFF.

V is TRBV7-2 and J is TRBJ2-5; D is possibly TRBD1 (6 bases). Germline values: CDR1 SGHTA, CDR2 FQGNSA. This CDR3 spans 16 amino acids. Trimming removed 3 bases from V and 7 bases from J, with 21 bases in between. The CDR3, as DNA: TGTGCCAGCAGCTTGACTCGGACAGCTAAACGGGGGACCCAGTACTTC. Translating gives CASSLTRTAKRGTQYF.

This clonotype was counted between two and nine times. Here the CDR3 DNA reads TGCGCCAGCAGCCAGGGGGGACCGGGACACTATATTAGCTCTGGGGCCAACGTCCTGACTTTC. Protein: CASSQGGPGHYISSGANVLTF. The chain carries TRBV5-1 and TRBJ2-6; D is perhaps TRBD1 (7 bases). V was trimmed by 4 bases and J by 0 bases, leaving 26 bases between them. Germline lookup yields CDR1 SGHRS and CDR2 YFSETQ. CDR3 length: 21 amino acids.

This clonotype turned up a few times. The chain has TRBV29-1 and TRBJ1-4; TRBD1 might be the D (5 bases). V shed 6 bases and J shed 5 bases, with 16 bases lying between them. Germline CDR1 and CDR2: SQVTM and ANQGSEA. The CDR3 consists of 14 residues. CDR3 region: CSVMGRGLNEKLFF. In DNA form, the CDR3 reads TGCAGCGTAATGGGACGGGGTTTGAATGAAAAACTGTTTTTT.

This clonotype was observed a handful of times. The chain links TRBV27 to TRBJ1-5; 9 bases map to TRBD1. The CDR3 is 14 residues long. Germline loops: CDR1 MNHEY, CDR2 SMNVEV (reference sequence). Trimming cost V 6 bases and J 3 bases; bases outside gene matches: 3. The CDR3 protein is CASREQGANQPQHF. The DNA for the CDR3 is TGTGCCAGCAGGGAACAGGGGGCCAATCAGCCCCAGCATTTT.

The genes are TRBV7-9 and TRBJ2-1, with D perhaps being TRBD1 or TRBD2 (5 bases each). V gave up 3 bases and J gave up 0 bases, with 6 bases separating them. Germline CDR1 SEHNR, CDR2 FQNEAQ (reference sequence). The CDR3 has 14 residues. The CDR3 is CASSFGASYNEQFF. Written as DNA, the CDR3 is TGTGCCAGCAGCTTCGGGGCCTCCTACAATGAGCAGTTCTTC.

A note on this clonotype: One end of the junction is discordant with germline, which a read error may explain. The CDR3, as DNA: TGTGCCAGCAGCCAAGTCGACAGGGTATCCTCCGAGCAGTACTTC. Its translation is CASSQVDRVSSEQYF. The chain combines TRBV4-2 with TRBJ2-7, with 7 bases matching TRBD1. The germline V gene encodes CDR1 LGHNA and CDR2 YNFKEQ. This CDR3 region has 15 residues.

The chain combines TRBV7-2 with TRBJ2-7; D ambiguous. CDR1 and CDR2 (germline): SGHTA, FQGNSA. The CDR3 has 14 amino acids. Trimming stripped 1 base from V and 7 bases from J, with 14 bases between. The DNA of the CDR3 is TGTGCCAGCAGCTTAGGACCGGAAGAGGTAGAGCAGTACTTC. Its protein is CASSLGPEEVEQYF. The variable domain in full, with the rest retrieved from reference TRBV7-2 and TRBJ2-7, is GAGVSQSPSNKVTEKGKDVELRCDPISGHTALYWYRQSLGQGLEFLIYFQGNSAPDKSGLPSDRFSAERTGGSVSTLTIQRTQQEDSAVYLCASSLGPEEVEQYFGPGTRLTVT.

The J gene is TRBJ2-1, the V gene TRBV5-1; D is ambiguous. The CDR3 consists of 14 residues. Trimming left V 4 bases short and J 5 bases short, with 13 bases between. Germline loops: CDR1 SGHRS, CDR2 YFSETQ. The CDR3 spells CASSLVAPNNEQFF. The CDR3 DNA reads TGCGCCAGCAGCCTGGTCGCCCCGAACAATGAGCAGTTCTTC.

This clonotype showed up many times. This chain links TRBV6-5 with TRBJ2-5; D remains unclear. V was cut by 7 bases and J by 0 bases, with 6 bases left in between. The CDR3 has 12 amino acids. CDR1 and CDR2 from the germline V gene are MNHEY and SVGAGI. CDR3 bases: TGTGCCAGCATTGGGTACCAAGAGACCCAGTACTTC. Its translation: CASIGYQETQYF.

This clonotype was detected only a few times. The chain links TRBV13 to TRBJ2-5; D is uncertain. The CDR3 has 11 amino acids. V was cut by 2 bases and J by 5 bases, with 3 bases left in between. CDR1 and CDR2 from the germline V gene are PRHDT and FYEKMQ (reference sequence). CDR3 amino acids: CASSLTETQYF. The CDR3 nucleotides are TGTGCCAGCAGCTTAACGGAGACCCAGTACTTC.

This clonotype was counted between two and nine times. This rearrangement joins TRBV7-6 to TRBJ2-2, with 11 bases identical to TRBD2. The CDR3 is 17 residues long. Trimming took 0 bases from V and 4 from J; bases not matched to a gene: 4. Germline V gene data show CDR1 as SGHVS and CDR2 as FNYEAQ. Written as DNA, the CDR3 is TGTGCCAGCAGCTTAGCCCTAGCGGGGGGTCGCACCGGGGAGCTGTTTTTT. It yields the protein CASSLALAGGRTGELFF.

This clonotype was detected a few times. This chain joins TRBV12-3 or TRBV12-4 and TRBJ2-3; D is possibly TRBD1 or TRBD2 (6 bases each). The CDR3 sequence is 16 residues long. Between the trimmed V and J ends, which lost 3 bases and 0 bases, there was a span of 13 bases. The CDR3 sequence: CASSFFRGLSTDTQYF. CDR3 DNA: TGTGCCAGCAGTTTCTTTCGGGGGCTAAGCACAGATACGCAGTATTTT.

This clonotype was counted between two and nine times. The chain uses TRBV4-1 and TRBJ2-6; D may be TRBD1 (6 bases). Germline assignment: CDR1 MGHRA and CDR2 YSYEKL. Trimming removed 1 base from V and 3 bases from J, with 19 bases in between. The CDR3 sequence is 19 residues long. CDR3 region: CASSQGGLGQTSGANVLTF. Written as DNA, the CDR3 is TGCGCCAGCAGCCAAGGCGGGTTGGGACAAACTAGTGGGGCCAACGTCCTGACTTTC.

The V call is TRBV10-3, the J call TRBJ2-3; 10 positions agree with TRBD1. Germline V gene lookup returns CDR1 ENHRY and CDR2 SYGVKD. The ends lost 2 bases at V and 1 base at J; junction bases unmatched: 3. The CDR3 is 16 residues long. Here the CDR3 reads CAISEPGTGGTDTQYF. For the CDR3, the DNA is TGTGCCATCAGTGAGCCCGGGACAGGGGGCACAGATACGCAGTATTTT.